Listed below are T cell receptor beta chains from one sample, sequenced in a study of a mutant IDH1 vaccine in newly diagnosed glioma. The antigens of these receptors remain unknown. TCRdb keeps only in-frame clones here, not all; method: immunoSEQ multiplex PCR. The sample has tens of thousands of clones; around 93% are singletons. Sequenced here: PBMCs, sampled from a glioma patient whose treatment included an IDH1 peptide vaccine. The receptor set was obtained from a man between 45 and 60 years old with glioma. Each CDR3 is given with its conserved first and last residue. Each record gives: V gene, J gene, CDR3 protein.

>TRBV5-1|TRBJ1-1
CASSLAGGTTEAFF
>TRBV7-2|TRBJ2-5
CASSLLRGQGQETQYF
>TRBV20-1|TRBJ2-5
CSARTQETQYF
>TRBV6-5|TRBJ2-2
CASRASGNTGELFF
>TRBV30|TRBJ1-5
CAWSGQASNQPQHF
>TRBV7-9|TRBJ2-1
CASTNRGLSEQFF
>TRBV2|TRBJ2-1
CASTWTSGSYNEQFF
>TRBV19|TRBJ1-1
CASRKQGSMNTEAFF
>TRBV10-3|TRBJ2-7
CAISKPGQGSEQYF
>TRBV5-1|TRBJ2-7
CASSQDRDHTYEQYF
>TRBV29-1|TRBJ1-2
CSAETRYGYTF
>TRBV7-6|TRBJ2-1
CASSLELAGSYNEQFF
>TRBV5-6|TRBJ2-2
CASSPTPRTNTGELFF
>TRBV30|TRBJ2-1
CAWNLEAGAFEQFF
>TRBV27|TRBJ1-3
CASSSGSSGNTIYF
>TRBV7-9|TRBJ2-7
CASSWVGRGTEYEQYF
>TRBV28|TRBJ2-5
CASSLQGQGSETQYF
>TRBV12-2|TRBJ1-3
CASPTHNSGNTIYF
>TRBV11-1|TRBJ2-3
CASSLQSGSPSTDTQYF
>TRBV4-2|TRBJ2-7
CASSQPSGYEQYF